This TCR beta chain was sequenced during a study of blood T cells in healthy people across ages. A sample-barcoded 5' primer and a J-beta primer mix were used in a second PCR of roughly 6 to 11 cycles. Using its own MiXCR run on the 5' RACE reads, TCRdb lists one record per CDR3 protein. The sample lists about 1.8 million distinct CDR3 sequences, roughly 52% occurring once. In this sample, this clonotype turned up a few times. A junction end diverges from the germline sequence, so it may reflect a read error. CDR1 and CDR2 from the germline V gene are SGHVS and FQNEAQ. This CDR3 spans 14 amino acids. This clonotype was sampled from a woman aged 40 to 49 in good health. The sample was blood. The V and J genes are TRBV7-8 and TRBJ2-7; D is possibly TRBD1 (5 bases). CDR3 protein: CASRLDSYSYEQYF. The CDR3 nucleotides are TGTGCCAGCAGATTAGACAGCTACTCCTACGAGCAGTACTTC.